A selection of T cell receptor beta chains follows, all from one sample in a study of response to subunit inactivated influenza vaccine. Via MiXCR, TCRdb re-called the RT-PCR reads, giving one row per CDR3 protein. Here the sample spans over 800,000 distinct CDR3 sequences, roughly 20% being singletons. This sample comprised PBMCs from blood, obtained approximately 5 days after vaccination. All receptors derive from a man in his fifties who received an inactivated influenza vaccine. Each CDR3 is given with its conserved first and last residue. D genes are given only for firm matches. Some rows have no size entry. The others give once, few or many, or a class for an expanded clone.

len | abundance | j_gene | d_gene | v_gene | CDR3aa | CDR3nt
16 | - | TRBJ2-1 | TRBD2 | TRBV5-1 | CASSLVASGGFGEQFF | TGCGCCAGCAGCTTGGTTGCTAGCGGGGGTTTCGGTGAGCAGTTCTTC
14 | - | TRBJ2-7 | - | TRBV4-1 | CASSSNTAGYEQYF | TGCGCCAGCTCCTCAAACACCGCTGGGTACGAGCAGTACTTC
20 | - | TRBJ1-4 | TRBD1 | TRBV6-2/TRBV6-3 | CASSYSIMGQPSVINEKLFF | TGTGCCAGCAGTTACTCGATAATGGGACAGCCCTCTGTAATAAATGAAAAACTGTTTTTT
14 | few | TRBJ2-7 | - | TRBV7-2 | CASSPAGIPYEQYF | TGTGCCAGCAGCCCGGCAGGGATCCCCTACGAGCAGTACTTC
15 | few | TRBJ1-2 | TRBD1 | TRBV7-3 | CASSLGTGASDGYTF | TGTGCCAGCAGCTTGGGGACAGGTGCCTCGGATGGCTACACCTTC
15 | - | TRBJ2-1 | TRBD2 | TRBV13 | CASSRDGGGYNEQFF | TGTGCCAGCAGCCGGGACGGGGGGGGGTACAATGAGCAGTTCTTC
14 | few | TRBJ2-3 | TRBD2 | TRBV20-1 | CSAHVAGVTDTQYF | TGCAGTGCCCATGTAGCGGGGGTCACAGATACGCAGTATTTT
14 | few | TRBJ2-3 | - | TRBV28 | CATSKPSSTDTQYF | TGTGCCACGTCAAAGCCGTCTAGCACAGATACGCAGTATTTT
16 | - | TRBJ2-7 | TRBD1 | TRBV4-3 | CASSQVGGQGVLEQYF | TGCGCCAGCAGCCAAGTGGGGGGACAGGGGGTTCTGGAGCAGTACTTC
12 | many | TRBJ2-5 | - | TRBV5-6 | CASSPVGETQYF | TGTGCCAGCAGCCCGGTCGGGGAGACCCAGTACTTC
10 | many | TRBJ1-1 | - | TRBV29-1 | CSVVLGEAFF | TGCAGCGTTGTTCTTGGGGAAGCTTTCTTT
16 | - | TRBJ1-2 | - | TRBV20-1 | CSATGARDTILNGYTF | TGCAGTGCTACGGGGGCCAGGGACACAATTTTGAATGGCTACACCTTC
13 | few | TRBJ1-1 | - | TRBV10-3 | CAISLDSNTEAFF | TGTGCCATCAGTCTGGACAGCAACACTGAAGCTTTCTTT
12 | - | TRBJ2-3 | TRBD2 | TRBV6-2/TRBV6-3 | CASTERGPRAYF | TGTGCCAGCACGGAGCGGGGACCCCGGGCGTATTTT
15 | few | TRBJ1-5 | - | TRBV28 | CASSLTAGVNQPQHF | TGTGCCAGCAGTTTAACAGCAGGGGTCAATCAGCCCCAGCATTTT
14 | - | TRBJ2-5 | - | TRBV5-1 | CASSLERGATTQYF | TGCGCCAGCAGCTTGGAAAGGGGGGCGACGACCCAGTACTTC
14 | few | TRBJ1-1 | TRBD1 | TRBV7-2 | CASSLDRGTTEAFF | TGTGCCAGCAGCCTGGACAGGGGGACTACTGAAGCTTTCTTT
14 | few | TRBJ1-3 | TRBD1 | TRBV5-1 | CASRRDSSGNTIYF | TGCGCCAGCAGACGGGACAGCTCTGGAAACACCATATATTTT
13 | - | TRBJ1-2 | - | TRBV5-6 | CASSFQGHYGYTF | TGTGCCAGCAGCTTTCAGGGCCACTATGGCTACACCTTC
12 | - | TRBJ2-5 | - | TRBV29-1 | CSVWAAPETQYF | TGCAGCGTTTGGGCAGCTCCTGAGACCCAGTACTTC
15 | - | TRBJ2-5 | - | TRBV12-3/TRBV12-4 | CASSFMGQGFETQYF | TGTGCCAGCAGTTTTATGGGGCAGGGGTTTGAGACCCAGTACTTC
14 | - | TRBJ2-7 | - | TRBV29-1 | CSVGFRSSDYEQYF | TGCAGCGTTGGTTTTCGGTCTTCCGACTACGAGCAGTACTTC
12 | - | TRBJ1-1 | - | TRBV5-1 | CASSLGEGKAFF | TGCGCCAGCAGCTTGGGCGAGGGGAAAGCTTTCTTT
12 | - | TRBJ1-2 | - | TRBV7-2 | CASSMESYGYTF | TGTGCCAGCAGCATGGAAAGCTATGGCTACACCTTC
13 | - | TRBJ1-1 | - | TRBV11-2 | CASSLDLTRGAFF | TGTGCCAGCAGCTTAGATCTGACAAGAGGTGCTTTCTTT
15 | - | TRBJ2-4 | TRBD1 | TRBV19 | CASRGQGVSKNIQYF | TGTGCCAGTAGGGGACAGGGGGTTTCCAAAAACATTCAGTACTTC
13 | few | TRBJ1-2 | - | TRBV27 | CASRTRGRGGYTF | TGTGCCAGCAGGACGCGGGGACGTGGCGGCTACACCTTC
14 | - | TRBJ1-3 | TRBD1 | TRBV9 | CVSSVQGDGNTIYF | TGTGTCAGCAGCGTACAGGGGGACGGAAACACCATATATTTT
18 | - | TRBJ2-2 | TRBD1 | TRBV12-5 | CASGLGQAGDRGTGELFF | TGTGCTAGTGGTTTAGGACAGGCCGGGGACAGAGGGACCGGGGAGCTGTTTTTT
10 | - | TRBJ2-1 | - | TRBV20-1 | CSAPAHEQFF | TGCAGTGCTCCGGCACATGAGCAGTTCTTC
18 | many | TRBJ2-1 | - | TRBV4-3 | CASSQVQGWWAEVNEQFF | TGCGCCAGCAGCCAAGTTCAGGGTTGGTGGGCCGAGGTCAATGAGCAGTTCTTC
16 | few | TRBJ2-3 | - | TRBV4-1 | CASSQDGGGRTDTQYF | TGCGCCAGCAGCCAAGATGGAGGGGGGAGGACAGATACGCAGTATTTT
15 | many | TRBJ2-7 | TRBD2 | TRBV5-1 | CASRFGLAGNYEQYF | TGCGCCAGCAGGTTCGGACTAGCGGGGAACTACGAGCAGTACTTC
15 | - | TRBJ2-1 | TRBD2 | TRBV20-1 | CSARDFERDYNEQFF | TGCAGTGCTAGAGATTTTGAGCGGGACTACAATGAGCAGTTCTTC
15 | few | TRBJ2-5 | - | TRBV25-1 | CASSEFRGQVETQYF | TGTGCCAGCAGTGAATTTCGGGGACAAGTAGAGACCCAGTACTTC
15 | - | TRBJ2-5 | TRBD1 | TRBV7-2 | CASSPTFGTEETQYF | TGTGCCAGCAGCCCTACCTTCGGGACAGAAGAGACCCAGTACTTC
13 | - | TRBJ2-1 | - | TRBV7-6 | CASSLDVNNEQFF | TGTGCCAGCAGCTTAGACGTGAACAATGAGCAGTTCTTC
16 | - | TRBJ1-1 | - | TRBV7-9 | CASSLYGGDRNTEAFF | TGTGCCAGCAGTCTTTACGGGGGGGACCGGAACACTGAAGCTTTCTTT
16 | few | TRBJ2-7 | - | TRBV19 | CASSNVIRRAPYEQYF | TGTGCCAGTAGTAACGTTATCAGGAGGGCCCCCTACGAGCAGTACTTC
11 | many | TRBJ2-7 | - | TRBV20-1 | CSARGRHEQYF | TGCAGTGCTAGAGGGCGTCACGAGCAGTACTTC
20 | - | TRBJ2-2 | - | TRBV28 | CASRYRDTTTYPYNTGELFF | TGTGCCAGCAGGTACCGGGACACCACCACCTACCCATATAACACCGGGGAGCTGTTTTTT
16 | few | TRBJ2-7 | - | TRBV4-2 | CASSPSSYRTSYEQYF | TGTGCCAGCAGCCCGTCATCTTACAGGACATCCTACGAGCAGTACTTC
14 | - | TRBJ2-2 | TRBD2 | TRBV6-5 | CASSWEGPTGELFF | TGTGCCAGCAGTTGGGAGGGGCCCACCGGGGAGCTGTTTTTT
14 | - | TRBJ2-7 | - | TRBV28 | CASSTSGWGNEQYF | TGTGCCAGCAGTACCTCTGGATGGGGCAACGAGCAGTACTTC
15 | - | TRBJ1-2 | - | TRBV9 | CASSPLTPGGYGYTF | TGTGCCAGCAGCCCACTGACACCCGGGGGCTATGGCTACACCTTC
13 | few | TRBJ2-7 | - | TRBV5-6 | CASSPGLPCEQYF | TGTGCCAGCAGCCCCGGCCTCCCCTGCGAGCAGTACTTC